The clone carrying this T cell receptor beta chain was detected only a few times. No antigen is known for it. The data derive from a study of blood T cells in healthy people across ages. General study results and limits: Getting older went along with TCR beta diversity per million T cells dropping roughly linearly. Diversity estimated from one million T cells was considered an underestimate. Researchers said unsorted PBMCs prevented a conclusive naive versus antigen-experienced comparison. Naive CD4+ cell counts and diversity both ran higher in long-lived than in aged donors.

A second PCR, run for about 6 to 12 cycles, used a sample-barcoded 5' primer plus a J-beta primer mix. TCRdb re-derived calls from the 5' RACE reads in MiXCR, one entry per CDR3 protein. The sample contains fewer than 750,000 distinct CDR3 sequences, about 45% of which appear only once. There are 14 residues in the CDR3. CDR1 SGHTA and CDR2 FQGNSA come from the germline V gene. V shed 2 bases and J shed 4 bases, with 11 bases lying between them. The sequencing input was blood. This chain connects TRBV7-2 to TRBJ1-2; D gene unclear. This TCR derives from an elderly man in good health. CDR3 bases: TGTGCCAGCAGCTTAAAGTGGTCTGGCTATGGCTACACCTTC. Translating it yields CASSLKWSGYGYTF.